This T cell receptor beta chain was captured in a study of blood T cell repertoires in COVID-19. Study-wide context: From the United States, Italy and Spain came samples of acute and convalescent COVID-19.

Per the original data handling: By means of reference gene primer amplification, nucleated cell counts were estimated. Sequencing used immunoSEQ multiplex PCR; TCRdb keeps in-frame clones, though not all of them. The V and J calls and the clone size are those of that table, but D and trimming were determined from the DNA. The table includes some 250,000 clones, over 70% detected once. V lost 5 bases to trimming and J lost 4 bases; unmatched junction nucleotides: 7. Germline V gives CDR1 MNHEY, CDR2 SVGAGI. The CDR3 loop spans 15 amino acids. The TCR was taken from a woman of 80 years or more with acute or convalescent COVID-19. The rearrangement joins TRBV6-5 to TRBJ2-1; 8 bases line up with TRBD1. The sequenced material came from peripheral blood. The CDR3 loop is CASSKQGGYYNEQFF. As DNA, the CDR3 is TGTGCCAGCAGTAAACAGGGGGGTTATTACAATGAGCAGTTCTTC.